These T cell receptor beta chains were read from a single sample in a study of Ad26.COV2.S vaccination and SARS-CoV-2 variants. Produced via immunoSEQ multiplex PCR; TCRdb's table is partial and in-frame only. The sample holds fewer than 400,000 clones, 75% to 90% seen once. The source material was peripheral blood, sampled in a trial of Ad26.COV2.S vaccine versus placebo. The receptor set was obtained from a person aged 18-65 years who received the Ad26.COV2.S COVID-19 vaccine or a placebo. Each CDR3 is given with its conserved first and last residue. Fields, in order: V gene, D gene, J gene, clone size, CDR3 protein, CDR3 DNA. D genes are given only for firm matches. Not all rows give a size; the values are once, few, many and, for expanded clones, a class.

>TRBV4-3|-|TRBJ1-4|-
CASSQGPGPNEKLFF
TGCGCCAGCAGCCAAGGGCCAGGGCCTAATGAAAAACTGTTTTTT
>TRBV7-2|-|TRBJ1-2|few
CASSRLGRSNYGYTF
TGTGCCAGCAGCAGATTGGGACGGAGTAACTATGGCTACACCTTC
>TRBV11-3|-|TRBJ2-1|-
CASSSTAYNEQFF
TGTGCCAGCAGCTCGACAGCCTACAATGAGCAGTTCTTC
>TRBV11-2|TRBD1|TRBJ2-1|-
CASSFNRGPNEQFF
TGTGCCAGCAGCTTCAACAGGGGGCCCAATGAGCAGTTCTTC
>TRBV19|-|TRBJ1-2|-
CASSMSLGSHGYTF
TGTGCCAGTAGTATGAGTTTAGGGAGCCATGGCTACACCTTC
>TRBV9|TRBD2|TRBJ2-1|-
CASSVTGGGTSGRHNEQFF
TGTGCCAGCAGCGTAACTGGGGGCGGGACTAGCGGGAGGCACAATGAGCAGTTCTTC
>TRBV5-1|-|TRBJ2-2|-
CASRSLNTGELFF
TGCGCCAGCCGGTCACTGAACACCGGGGAGCTGTTTTTT
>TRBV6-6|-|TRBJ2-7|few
CASSRRGGSSYEQYF
TGTGCCAGCAGTCGCAGGGGCGGTAGCTCCTACGAGCAGTACTTC
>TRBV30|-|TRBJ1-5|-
CAWGFGNNQPQHF
TGTGCCTGGGGATTTGGGAACAATCAGCCCCAGCATTTT
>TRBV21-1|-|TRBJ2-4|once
CASSKFRTKLEAKNIQYF
TGTGCCAGCAGCAAATTCCGAACCAAACTTGAAGCCAAAAACATTCAGTACTTC
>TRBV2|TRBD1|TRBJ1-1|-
CASIEDRVGNTEAFF
TGTGCCAGCATTGAGGACAGGGTCGGGAACACTGAAGCTTTCTTT
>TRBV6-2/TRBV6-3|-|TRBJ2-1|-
CASSYTNEQFF
TGTGCCAGCAGTTACACCAATGAGCAGTTCTTC
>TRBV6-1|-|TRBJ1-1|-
CASSEAGGGEAFF
TGTGCCAGCAGTGAAGCAGGAGGTGGGGAAGCTTTCTTT
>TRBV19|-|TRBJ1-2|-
CASSFVNYGYTF
TGTGCCAGTAGTTTCGTGAACTATGGCTACACCTTC
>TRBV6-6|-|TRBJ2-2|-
CASTLEGDGTGELFF
TGTGCCAGCACCCTCGAGGGAGATGGGACCGGGGAGCTGTTTTTT
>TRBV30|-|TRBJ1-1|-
CAWIGAGGTEAFF
TGTGCCTGGATTGGGGCGGGAGGGACTGAAGCTTTCTTT
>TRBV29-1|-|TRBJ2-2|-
CSVEAEGGAGELFF
TGCAGCGTTGAGGCGGAGGGGGGAGCCGGGGAGCTGTTTTTT
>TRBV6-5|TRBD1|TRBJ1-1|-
CASSPGTANTEAFF
TGTGCCAGCAGTCCTGGGACAGCTAACACTGAAGCTTTCTTT
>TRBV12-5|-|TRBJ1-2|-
CASGAFGGYDGYTF
TGTGCTAGTGGTGCCTTTGGCGGGTATGATGGCTACACCTTC
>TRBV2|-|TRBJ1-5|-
CASTAHAIQPQHF
TGTGCCAGCACTGCCCATGCCATTCAGCCCCAGCATTTT
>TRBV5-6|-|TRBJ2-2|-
CASSGTRGVAGELFF
TGTGCCAGCAGCGGGACAAGGGGGGTTGCCGGGGAGCTGTTTTTT
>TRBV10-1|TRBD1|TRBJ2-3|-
CASGQGSTDTQYF
TGCGCCAGTGGACAGGGAAGCACAGATACGCAGTATTTT
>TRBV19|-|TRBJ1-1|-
CASSFRRTGNTEAFF
TGTGCCAGTAGTTTCCGACGGACGGGGAACACTGAAGCTTTCTTT
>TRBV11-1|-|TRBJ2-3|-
CASSGYWDSTDTQYF
TGTGCCAGCAGCGGGTACTGGGACAGCACAGATACGCAGTATTTT
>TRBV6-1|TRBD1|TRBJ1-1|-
CASSEAQGAGTEAFF
TGTGCCAGCAGTGAAGCCCAGGGGGCTGGGACTGAAGCTTTCTTT
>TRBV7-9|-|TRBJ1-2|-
CASSDGYGYTF
TGTGCCAGCAGCGATGGGTATGGCTACACCTTC
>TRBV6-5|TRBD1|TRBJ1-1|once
CASNLDRGRGAFF
TGTGCCAGCAACCTGGACAGGGGGCGTGGAGCTTTCTTT
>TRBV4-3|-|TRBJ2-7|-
CASSQDLSGSTEQYF
TGCGCCAGCAGCCAAGATCTCTCGGGATCTACGGAGCAGTACTTC
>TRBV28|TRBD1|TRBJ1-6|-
CASHRGRLSPLHF
TGTGCCAGTCACAGGGGGCGTTTGTCACCCCTCCACTTT
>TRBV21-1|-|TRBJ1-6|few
CASSNWQDSSLINSPLHF
TGTGCCAGCAGCAACTGGCAGGATTCGTCCTTAATTAATTCACCCCTCCACTTT
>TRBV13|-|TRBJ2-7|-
CASSFKGSYEQYF
TGTGCCAGCAGCTTCAAGGGCTCCTACGAGCAGTACTTC
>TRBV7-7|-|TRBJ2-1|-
CASSLGLLGADEQFF
TGTGCCAGCAGCCTGGGACTTTTGGGGGCGGATGAGCAGTTCTTC
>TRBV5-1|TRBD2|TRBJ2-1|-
CASSGQGLAGAHEQFF
TGCGCCAGCAGCGGACAGGGTCTAGCGGGAGCCCATGAGCAGTTCTTC
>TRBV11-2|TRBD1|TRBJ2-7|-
CASSSPGQGVYEQYF
TGTGCCAGCAGCTCACCGGGACAGGGGGTCTACGAGCAGTACTTC
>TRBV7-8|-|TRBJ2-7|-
CASSAREPLTYEQYF
TGTGCCAGCAGCGCCAGAGAACCTTTGACCTACGAGCAGTACTTC
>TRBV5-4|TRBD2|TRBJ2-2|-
CASSPLAGVNTGELFF
TGTGCCAGCAGCCCCCTAGCGGGAGTGAACACCGGGGAGCTGTTTTTT
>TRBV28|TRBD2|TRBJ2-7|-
CASSPAGTSEQYF
TGTGCCAGCAGTCCCGCCGGGACTAGCGAGCAGTACTTC
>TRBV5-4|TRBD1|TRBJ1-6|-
CASSSGQGQNSPLHF
TGTGCCAGCAGCTCCGGACAGGGCCAAAATTCACCCCTCCACTTT
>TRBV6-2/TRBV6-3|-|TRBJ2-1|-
CASSWGGGTTHEQFF
TGTGCCAGCAGTTGGGGCGGGGGCACCACCCATGAGCAGTTCTTC
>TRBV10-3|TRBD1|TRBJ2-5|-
CAISRGGEETQYF
TGTGCCATCAGCAGAGGGGGCGAGGAGACCCAGTACTTC
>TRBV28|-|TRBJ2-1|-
CASSLMFGTYNEQFF
TGTGCCAGCAGTTTAATGTTTGGGACCTACAATGAGCAGTTCTTC
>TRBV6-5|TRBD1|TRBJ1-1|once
CASSTQGAEAFF
TGTGCCAGCAGTACCCAGGGGGCTGAAGCTTTCTTT
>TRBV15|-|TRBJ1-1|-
CATSRDPAAEAFF
TGTGCCACCAGCAGAGATCCGGCGGCTGAAGCTTTCTTT